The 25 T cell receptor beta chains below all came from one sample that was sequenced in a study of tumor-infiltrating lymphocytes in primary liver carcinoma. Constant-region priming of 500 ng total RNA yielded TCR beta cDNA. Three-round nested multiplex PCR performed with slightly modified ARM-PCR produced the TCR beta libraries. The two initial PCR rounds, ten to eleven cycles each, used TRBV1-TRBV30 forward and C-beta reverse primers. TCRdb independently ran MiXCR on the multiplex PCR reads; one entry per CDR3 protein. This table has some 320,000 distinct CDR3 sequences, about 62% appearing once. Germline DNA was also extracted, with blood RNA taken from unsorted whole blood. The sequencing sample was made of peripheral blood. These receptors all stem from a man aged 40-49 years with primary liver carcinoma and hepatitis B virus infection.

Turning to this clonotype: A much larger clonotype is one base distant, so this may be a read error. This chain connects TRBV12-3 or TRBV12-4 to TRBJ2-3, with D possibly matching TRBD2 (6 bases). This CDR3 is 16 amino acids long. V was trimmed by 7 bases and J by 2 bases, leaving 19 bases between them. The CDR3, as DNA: TGTGCCAGCATCCCGGGACTTAGTTCCTTCACAGATACGCAGTATTTT. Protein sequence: CASIPGLSSFTDTQYF.

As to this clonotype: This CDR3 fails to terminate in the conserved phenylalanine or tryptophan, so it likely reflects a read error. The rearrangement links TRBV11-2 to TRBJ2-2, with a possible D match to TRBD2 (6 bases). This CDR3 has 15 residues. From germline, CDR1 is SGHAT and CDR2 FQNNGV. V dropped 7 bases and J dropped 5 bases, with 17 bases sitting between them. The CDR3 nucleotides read TGTGCCAGCAACCATGTCCCGGGGAGGACCGGGGAGCTGTTTCTT. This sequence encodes CASNHVPGRTGELFL.

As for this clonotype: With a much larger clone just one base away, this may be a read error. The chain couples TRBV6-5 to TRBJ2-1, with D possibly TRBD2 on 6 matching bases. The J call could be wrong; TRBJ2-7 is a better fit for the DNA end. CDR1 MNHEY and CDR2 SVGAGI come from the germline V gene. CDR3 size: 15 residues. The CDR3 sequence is CASSQTSNSYNEQYF. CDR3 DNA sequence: TGTGCCAGCAGTCAGACTAGTAACTCCTACAATGAGCAGTACTTC.

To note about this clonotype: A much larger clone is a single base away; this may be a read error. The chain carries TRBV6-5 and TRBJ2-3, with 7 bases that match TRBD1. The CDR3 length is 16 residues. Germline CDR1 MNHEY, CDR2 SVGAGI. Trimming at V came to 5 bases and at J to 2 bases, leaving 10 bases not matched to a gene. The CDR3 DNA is TGTGCCAGCAGTGACTTACAGGGGATCGTCACAGATACGCAGTATTTT. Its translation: CASSDLQGIVTDTQYF.

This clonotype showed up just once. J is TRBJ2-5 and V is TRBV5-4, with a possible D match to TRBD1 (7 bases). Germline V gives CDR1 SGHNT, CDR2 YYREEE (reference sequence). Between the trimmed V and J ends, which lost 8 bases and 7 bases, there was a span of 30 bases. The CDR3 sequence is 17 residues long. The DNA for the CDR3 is TGTGCCAGTAGGGATCCCCTACGGGGGACTGGACAGGTGACCCAGTACTTC. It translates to CASRDPLRGTGQVTQYF.

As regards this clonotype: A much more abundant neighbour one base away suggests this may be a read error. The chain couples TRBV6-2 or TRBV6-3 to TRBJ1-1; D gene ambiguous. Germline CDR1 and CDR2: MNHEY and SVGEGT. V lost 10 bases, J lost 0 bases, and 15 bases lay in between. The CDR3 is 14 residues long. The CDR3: CANNPGNMNTEAFF. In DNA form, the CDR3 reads TGTGCCAACAATCCAGGCAACATGAACACTGAAGCTTTCTTT.

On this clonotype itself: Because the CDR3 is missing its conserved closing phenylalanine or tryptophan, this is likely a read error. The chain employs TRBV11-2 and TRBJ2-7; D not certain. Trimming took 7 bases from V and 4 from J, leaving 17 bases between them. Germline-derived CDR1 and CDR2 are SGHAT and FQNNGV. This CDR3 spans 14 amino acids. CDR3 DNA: TGTGCCAGCAACCGCGTTGGCGGACCTTACGAGCAGTACATC. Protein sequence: CASNRVGGPYEQYI.

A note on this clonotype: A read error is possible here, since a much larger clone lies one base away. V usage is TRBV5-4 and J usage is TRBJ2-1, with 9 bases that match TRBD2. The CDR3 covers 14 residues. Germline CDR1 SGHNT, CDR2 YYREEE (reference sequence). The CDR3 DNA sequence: TGTGCCAGCGGCTTGGGGCTAGCGGGGACGGGGCAGTTCTTC. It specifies CASGLGLAGTGQFF.

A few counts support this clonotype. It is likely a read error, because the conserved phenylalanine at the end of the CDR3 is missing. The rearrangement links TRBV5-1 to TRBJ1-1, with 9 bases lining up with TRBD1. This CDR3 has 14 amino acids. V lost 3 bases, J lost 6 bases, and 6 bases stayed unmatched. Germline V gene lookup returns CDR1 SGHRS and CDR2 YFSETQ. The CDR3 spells CASSWRGQGSEAFL. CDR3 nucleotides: TGCGCCAGCAGCTGGAGGGGACAGGGATCTGAAGCTTTCCTT.

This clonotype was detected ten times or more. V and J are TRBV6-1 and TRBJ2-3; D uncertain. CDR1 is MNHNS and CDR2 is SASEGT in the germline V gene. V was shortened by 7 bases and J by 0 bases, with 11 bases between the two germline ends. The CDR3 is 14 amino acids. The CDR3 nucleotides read TGTGCCAGCAAGGCCAGCCATAGCACAGATACGCAGTATTTT. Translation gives CASKASHSTDTQYF.

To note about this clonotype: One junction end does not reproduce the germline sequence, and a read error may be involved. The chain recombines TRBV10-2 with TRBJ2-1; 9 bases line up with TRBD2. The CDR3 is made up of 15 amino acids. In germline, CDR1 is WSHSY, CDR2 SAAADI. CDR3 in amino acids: CAGSVAAGGSNEQFF. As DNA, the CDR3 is TGCGCCGGCAGTGTGGCAGCGGGAGGCAGCAATGAGCAGTTCTTC.

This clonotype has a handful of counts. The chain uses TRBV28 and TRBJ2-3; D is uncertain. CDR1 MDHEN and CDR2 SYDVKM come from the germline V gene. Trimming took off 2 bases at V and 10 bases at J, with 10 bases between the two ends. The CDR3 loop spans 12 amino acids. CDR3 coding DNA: TGTGCCAGCAGTTTAGTGTGGGCGGCGCAGTATTTT. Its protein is CASSLVWAAQYF.

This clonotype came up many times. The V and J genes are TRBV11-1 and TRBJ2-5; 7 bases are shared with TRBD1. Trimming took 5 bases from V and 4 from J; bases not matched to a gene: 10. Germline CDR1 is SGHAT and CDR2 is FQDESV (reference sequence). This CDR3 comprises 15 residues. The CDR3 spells CASSLGTAPVETQYF. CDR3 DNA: TGTGCCAGCAGCCTGGGGACAGCCCCGGTAGAGACCCAGTACTTC.

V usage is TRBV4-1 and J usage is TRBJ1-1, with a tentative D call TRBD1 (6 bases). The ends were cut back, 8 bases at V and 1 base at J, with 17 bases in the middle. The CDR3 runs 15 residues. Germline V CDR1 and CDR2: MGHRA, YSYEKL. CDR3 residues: CASGPRQAQNTEAFF. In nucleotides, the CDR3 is TGCGCCAGCGGCCCGAGACAGGCACAGAACACTGAAGCTTTCTTT.

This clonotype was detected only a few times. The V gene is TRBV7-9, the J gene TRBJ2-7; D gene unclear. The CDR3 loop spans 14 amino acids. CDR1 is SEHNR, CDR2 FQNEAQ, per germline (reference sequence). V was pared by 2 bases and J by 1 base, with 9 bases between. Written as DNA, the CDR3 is TGTGCCAGCAGCTTAACGGACGGATCCTACGAGCAGTACTTC. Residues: CASSLTDGSYEQYF. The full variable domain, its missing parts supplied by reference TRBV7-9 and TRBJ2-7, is DTGVSQNPRHKITKRGQNVTFRCDPISEHNRLYWYRQTLGQGPEFLTYFQNEAQLEKSRLLSDRFSAERPKGSFSTLEIQRTEQGDSAMYLCASSLTDGSYEQYFGPGTRLTVT.

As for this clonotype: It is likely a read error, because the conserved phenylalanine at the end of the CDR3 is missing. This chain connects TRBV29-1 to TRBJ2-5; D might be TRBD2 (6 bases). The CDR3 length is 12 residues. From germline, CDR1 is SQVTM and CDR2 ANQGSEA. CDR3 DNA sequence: TGCGGCGGGGAGCAACACCAAGAGACCCAGTACTCC. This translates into CGGEQHQETQYS.

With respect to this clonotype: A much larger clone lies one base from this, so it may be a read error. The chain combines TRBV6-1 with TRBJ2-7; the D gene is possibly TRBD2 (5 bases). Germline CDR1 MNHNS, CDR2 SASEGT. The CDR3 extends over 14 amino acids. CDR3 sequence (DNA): TGTGCCAGCAGTGAACAAGGAGGTACGAACGATCAGTACTTC. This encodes CASSEQGGTNDQYF.

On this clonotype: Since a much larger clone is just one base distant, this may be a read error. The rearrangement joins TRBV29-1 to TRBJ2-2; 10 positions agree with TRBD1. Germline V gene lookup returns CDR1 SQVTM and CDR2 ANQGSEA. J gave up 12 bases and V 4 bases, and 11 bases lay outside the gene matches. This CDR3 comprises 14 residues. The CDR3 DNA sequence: TGCAGCGTTGCCTTAGGGACAGGGGAGGGAAAGCTGTTTTTT. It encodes CSVALGTGEGKLFF.

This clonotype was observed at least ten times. CDR3 sequence reads: CSGKIGQVLTEAFF. Written as DNA, the CDR3 is TGCAGCGGGAAGATAGGACAGGTACTCACTGAAGCTTTCTTT. The chain employs TRBV29-1 and TRBJ1-1; 7 bases are a match to TRBD1. This CDR3 has 14 amino acids. With 7 bases clipped from V and 4 bases from J, the junction kept 12 bases outside the gene matches. Germline lookup yields CDR1 SQVTM and CDR2 ANQGSEA.

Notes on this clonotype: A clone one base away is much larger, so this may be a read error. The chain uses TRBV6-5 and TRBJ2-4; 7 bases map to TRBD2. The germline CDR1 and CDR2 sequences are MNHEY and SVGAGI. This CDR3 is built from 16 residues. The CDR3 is CASRDSSGLAKNIEYF. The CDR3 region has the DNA TGTGCCAGCAGGGACTCTAGCGGCCTGGCCAAAAACATTGAGTACTTC.

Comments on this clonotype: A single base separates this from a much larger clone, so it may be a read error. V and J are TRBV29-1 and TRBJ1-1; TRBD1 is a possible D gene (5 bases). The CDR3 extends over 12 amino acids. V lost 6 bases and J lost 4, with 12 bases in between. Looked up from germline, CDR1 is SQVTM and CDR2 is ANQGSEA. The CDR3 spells CSVREPGTEAFF. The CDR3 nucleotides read TGCAGCGTCAGGGAACCGGGCACTGAAGCTTTCTTT.

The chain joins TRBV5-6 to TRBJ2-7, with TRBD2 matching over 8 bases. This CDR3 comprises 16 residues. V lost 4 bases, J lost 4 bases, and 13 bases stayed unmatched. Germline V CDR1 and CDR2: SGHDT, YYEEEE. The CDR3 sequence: CASSKVAGLAGYEQYF. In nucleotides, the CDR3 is TGTGCCAGCAGCAAAGTAGCGGGGCTCGCGGGGTACGAGCAGTACTTC.

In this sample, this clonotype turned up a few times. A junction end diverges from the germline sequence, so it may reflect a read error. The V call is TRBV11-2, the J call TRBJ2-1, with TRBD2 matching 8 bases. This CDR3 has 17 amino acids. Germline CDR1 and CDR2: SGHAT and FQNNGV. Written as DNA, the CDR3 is TGTGCAAGCAGCTCGGGGGGGGGGAACCTACCCTACAATGAGCAGCTCTTC. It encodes CASSSGGGNLPYNEQLF.

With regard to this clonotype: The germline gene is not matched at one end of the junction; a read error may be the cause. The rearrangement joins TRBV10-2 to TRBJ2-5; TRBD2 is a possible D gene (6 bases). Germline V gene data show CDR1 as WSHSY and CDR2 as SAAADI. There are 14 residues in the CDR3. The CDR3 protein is CASSDPGGSEAQYF. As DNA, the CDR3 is TGCGCCAGCAGTGACCCAGGAGGGTCAGAGGCCCAGTACTTC.

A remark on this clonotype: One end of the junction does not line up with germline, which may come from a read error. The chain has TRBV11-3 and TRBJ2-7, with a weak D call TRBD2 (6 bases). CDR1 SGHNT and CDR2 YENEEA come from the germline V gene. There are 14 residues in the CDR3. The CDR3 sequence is CASSLGGSSYGQYF. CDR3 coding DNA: TGTGCCAGTAGCCTCGGGGGTTCCTCCTACGGGCAGTACTTC.